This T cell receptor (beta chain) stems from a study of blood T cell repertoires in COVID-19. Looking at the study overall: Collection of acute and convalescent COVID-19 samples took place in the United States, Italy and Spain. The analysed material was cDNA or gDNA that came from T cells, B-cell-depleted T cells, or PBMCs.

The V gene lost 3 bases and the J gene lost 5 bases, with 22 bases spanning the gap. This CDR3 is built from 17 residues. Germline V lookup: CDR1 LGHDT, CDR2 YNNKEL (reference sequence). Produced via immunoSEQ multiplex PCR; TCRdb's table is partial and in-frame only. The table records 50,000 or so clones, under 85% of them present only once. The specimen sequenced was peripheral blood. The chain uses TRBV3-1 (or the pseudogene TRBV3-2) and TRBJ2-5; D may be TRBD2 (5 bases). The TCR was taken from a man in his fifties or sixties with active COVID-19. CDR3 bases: TGTGCCAGCAGCCACGCGTCCCTAGAGGGAGCTGGCGAGACCCAGTACTTC. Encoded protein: CASSHASLEGAGETQYF.